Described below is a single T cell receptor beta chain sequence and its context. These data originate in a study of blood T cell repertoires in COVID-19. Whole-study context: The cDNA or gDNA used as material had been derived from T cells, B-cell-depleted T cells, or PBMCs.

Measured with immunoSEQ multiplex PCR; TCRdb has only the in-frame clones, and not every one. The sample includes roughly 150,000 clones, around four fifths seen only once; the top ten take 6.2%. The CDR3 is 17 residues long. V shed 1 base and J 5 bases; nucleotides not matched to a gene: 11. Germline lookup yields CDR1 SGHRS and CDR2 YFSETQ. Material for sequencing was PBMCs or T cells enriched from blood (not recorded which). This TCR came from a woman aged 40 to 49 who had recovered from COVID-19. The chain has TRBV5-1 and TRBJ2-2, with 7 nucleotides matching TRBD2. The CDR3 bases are TGCGCCAGCAGCTTGAGGGGCGGGGGTGACCGAACCGGGGAGCTGTTTTTT. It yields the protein CASSLRGGGDRTGELFF. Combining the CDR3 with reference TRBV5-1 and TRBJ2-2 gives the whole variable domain KAGVTQTPRYLIKTRGQQVTLSCSPISGHRSVSWYQQTPGQGLQFLFEYFSETQRNKGNFPGRFSGRQFSNSRSEMNVSTLELGDSALYLCASSLRGGGDRTGELFFGEGSRLTVL.